What follows describes a single TCR beta chain. These data come from a study of blood T cell repertoires in COVID-19. Looking at the study overall: The origin of the acute and convalescent COVID-19 samples was the United States, Italy and Spain.

This CDR3 comprises 15 residues. The V and J ends lost 6 bases and 4 bases, in that order; junction bases with no gene match: 7. CDR1 and CDR2 from the germline V gene are SNHLY and FYNNEI. Sequenced by immunoSEQ multiplex PCR; TCRdb stores in-frame clones only, minus some. Altogether approximately 300,000 clones are present, 70% to 90% being singletons, with the ten largest covering approximately 6%. Individuals drawn from approximately 22 US areas were about 18 to 90 years old. What the recovered Cohort 3 donors had was two negative PCRs, clearance, or symptom resolution. This chain links TRBV2 with TRBJ2-2; 8 bases are shared with TRBD1. The TCR originated in a woman in her 30s who had recovered from COVID-19. Sequencing was performed on PBMCs or T cells enriched from blood (not recorded which). This CDR3 reads CASSSGQARTGELFF. The CDR3 bases are TGTGCCAGCAGCTCGGGACAGGCCCGCACCGGGGAGCTGTTTTTT.